These T cell receptor beta chains were read from a single sample in a study of beta chain features in type 1 diabetes. The protocol was immunoSEQ multiplex PCR, while the TCRdb copy is restricted to in-frame clones and leaves out a portion. The sample holds about 170,000 clones, less than 9.5% seen once. The sequencing sample was made of central memory CD4+ T cells from blood. The source is a woman between 35 and 50 years old with type 1 diabetes. The CDR3 runs from the conserved cysteine through the conserved F or W. Fields, in order: clone size, D gene, J gene, V gene, CDR3 DNA, CDR3 protein. D genes are given only for firm matches. The size field is filled for only some rows; it gives once, few, many or a size class.

clone_size: few
d_call: TRBD1
j_call: TRBJ1-2
v_call: TRBV9
cdr3_nt: TGTGCCAGCAGCTCCCAACGCGAGGGGGCGCGTGGCTACACCTTC
cdr3_aa: CASSSQREGARGYTF

clone_size: few
d_call: TRBD1
j_call: TRBJ1-2
v_call: TRBV14
cdr3_nt: TGTGCCAGCAGCTCCCGGGACAGGGTCGGCTACACCTTC
cdr3_aa: CASSSRDRVGYTF

clone_size: few
d_call: .
j_call: TRBJ2-5
v_call: TRBV7-8
cdr3_nt: TGTGCCAGCAGCCCCCCGGCGGGCCGGGAGACCCAGTACTTC
cdr3_aa: CASSPPAGRETQYF

clone_size: .
d_call: .
j_call: TRBJ2-6
v_call: TRBV28
cdr3_nt: TGTGCCAGCGCTAGAATCTCTGGGGCCAACGTCCTGACTTTC
cdr3_aa: CASARISGANVLTF

clone_size: .
d_call: TRBD2
j_call: TRBJ2-2
v_call: TRBV9
cdr3_nt: TGTGCCAGCAGCTTAATGGCGTGGGGGAGGGCGAACACCGGGGAGCTGTTTTTT
cdr3_aa: CASSLMAWGRANTGELFF

clone_size: .
d_call: .
j_call: TRBJ1-2
v_call: TRBV5-4
cdr3_nt: TGTGCCAGCAGCTTTAAAAACAGGGACGGTGGCTACACCTTC
cdr3_aa: CASSFKNRDGGYTF

clone_size: .
d_call: TRBD1
j_call: TRBJ2-7
v_call: TRBV9
cdr3_nt: TGTGCCAGCAGCGTAGGGACAGGGAGTGGTGTGGTAACCTACGAGCAGTACTTC
cdr3_aa: CASSVGTGSGVVTYEQYF

clone_size: .
d_call: TRBD1
j_call: TRBJ1-1
v_call: TRBV7-3
cdr3_nt: TGTGCCAGCAGCTTAGCTGGATTGGGACAGGGCGAAGCTTTCTTT
cdr3_aa: CASSLAGLGQGEAFF

clone_size: .
d_call: .
j_call: TRBJ2-4
v_call: TRBV7-2
cdr3_nt: TGTGCCAGCAGCTCCTCGGGGGATCAGTACTTC
cdr3_aa: CASSSSGDQYF

clone_size: .
d_call: .
j_call: TRBJ1-1
v_call: TRBV6-5
cdr3_nt: TGTGCCAGCAGTTCAACCTTGAGGGCTGAAGCTTTCTTT
cdr3_aa: CASSSTLRAEAFF

clone_size: few
d_call: .
j_call: TRBJ2-5
v_call: TRBV25-1
cdr3_nt: TGTGCCAGCAGTGAATCAACCGGGGTGGCAGGGGAAGGGACCCAGTACTTC
cdr3_aa: CASSESTGVAGEGTQYF

clone_size: few
d_call: TRBD1
j_call: TRBJ1-4
v_call: TRBV6-5
cdr3_nt: TGTGCCAGCAGTGGCAGGGGGCTGGGTGAAAAACTGTTTTTT
cdr3_aa: CASSGRGLGEKLFF

clone_size: few
d_call: TRBD2
j_call: TRBJ2-3
v_call: TRBV9
cdr3_nt: TGTGCCAGCAGCCCCCGAGCGGGAGGGGATACGCAGTATTTT
cdr3_aa: CASSPRAGGDTQYF

clone_size: few
d_call: .
j_call: TRBJ2-2
v_call: TRBV7-2
cdr3_nt: TGTGCCAGCAGCCCGGTGCACGCCGGGGAGCTGTTTTTT
cdr3_aa: CASSPVHAGELFF

clone_size: .
d_call: TRBD1
j_call: TRBJ1-2
v_call: TRBV7-6
cdr3_nt: TGTGCCAGCAGCCCCAGGTCGGGACAGGGAGGGACGGGCTACACCTTC
cdr3_aa: CASSPRSGQGGTGYTF

clone_size: .
d_call: .
j_call: TRBJ2-2
v_call: TRBV9
cdr3_nt: TGTGCCAGCAGCGTAGAAGACAGGAGCGGGGAGCTGTTTTTT
cdr3_aa: CASSVEDRSGELFF

clone_size: .
d_call: .
j_call: TRBJ2-5
v_call: TRBV19
cdr3_nt: TGTGCCAGTATCAGGGAGACCCAGTACTTC
cdr3_aa: CASIRETQYF

clone_size: .
d_call: TRBD1
j_call: TRBJ1-2
v_call: TRBV19
cdr3_nt: TGTGCCAGTAGTATCGGGACAGTGGCTAACTATGGCTACACCTTC
cdr3_aa: CASSIGTVANYGYTF

clone_size: .
d_call: TRBD1
j_call: TRBJ1-1
v_call: TRBV29-1
cdr3_nt: TGCAGCGCCCGAATGGGGGACAGTAACACTGAAGCTTTCTTT
cdr3_aa: CSARMGDSNTEAFF

clone_size: .
d_call: TRBD1
j_call: TRBJ1-5
v_call: TRBV2
cdr3_nt: TGTGCCAGCAGGGGACAGTTAGGTCAGCCCCAGCATTTT
cdr3_aa: CASRGQLGQPQHF

clone_size: .
d_call: TRBD1
j_call: TRBJ1-5
v_call: TRBV6-6
cdr3_nt: TGTGCCAGCAAAGAGGGGCAGGGGGTTCAGCCCCAGCATTTT
cdr3_aa: CASKEGQGVQPQHF

clone_size: .
d_call: .
j_call: TRBJ2-4
v_call: TRBV5-4
cdr3_nt: TGTGCCAGCAGCTTGGACACTACCGGGGACAAAAACATTCAGTACTTC
cdr3_aa: CASSLDTTGDKNIQYF

clone_size: .
d_call: TRBD1
j_call: TRBJ2-1
v_call: TRBV5-6
cdr3_nt: TGTGCCAGCAGCTACGGGACAGGGGCCTACAATGAGCAGTTCTTC
cdr3_aa: CASSYGTGAYNEQFF

clone_size: .
d_call: TRBD1
j_call: TRBJ1-5
v_call: TRBV30
cdr3_nt: TGTGCCTGGAGAGGCAGGGGGCATCAGCCCCAGCATTTT
cdr3_aa: CAWRGRGHQPQHF

clone_size: .
d_call: .
j_call: TRBJ2-5
v_call: TRBV2
cdr3_nt: TGTGCCAGCAGTAAAAACGGACAGATATCCCAAGAGACCCAGTACTTC
cdr3_aa: CASSKNGQISQETQYF

clone_size: .
d_call: .
j_call: TRBJ1-5
v_call: TRBV29-1
cdr3_nt: TGCAAACGGGAGGGGGAAAGTAATCAGCCCCAGCATTTT
cdr3_aa: CKREGESNQPQHF

clone_size: .
d_call: TRBD1
j_call: TRBJ1-1
v_call: TRBV4-2
cdr3_nt: TGTGCCAGCAGCCAAGTCAGTACAGGGGTGACTGAAGCTTTCTTT
cdr3_aa: CASSQVSTGVTEAFF

clone_size: .
d_call: .
j_call: TRBJ1-3
v_call: TRBV11-2
cdr3_nt: TGTGCCAGCAGTGGACAGTCGGCGGGGGACACCATATATTTT
cdr3_aa: CASSGQSAGDTIYF